The 11 T cell receptor beta chains presented below share a single source sample, sequenced in a study of shared clonotypes between healthy human individuals (dated by TCRdb to about 2020). The library was made by the immunoSEQ multiplex PCR assay. What TCRdb holds here is the immuneACCESS table cut down to in-frame rearrangements. Part of the clones is not present; checked against another copy, under half of the missing clones reflect an unresolved V gene, and the others are unexplained. This sample is represented by some 2,500,000 clones; around 92% of them were singletons. The ten largest make up 0.3% to 0.45% of the sample. Sequencing was done on a sample of naive CD4+ T cells from PBMCs. The sample's cell subset or site label, decoded: CD45RA+ positively selected. The receptors stem from a man between 18 and 35 years old in good health. Some clones in this sample may be carry-over from other donors' samples.

The chain has TRBV28 and TRBJ1-2, with a possible D match to TRBD1 (6 bases). The CDR3 is 16 residues long. The germline gives CDR1 MDHEN, CDR2 SYDVKM. V was shortened by 5 bases and J by 3 bases, with 19 bases between the two germline ends. In DNA, the CDR3 is TGTGCCAGCAGTCAATTCAGGACAGATACTCACTATGGCTACACCTTC. It encodes CASSQFRTDTHYGYTF.

This clone was seen once. This sequence joins TRBV2 and TRBJ1-1; D perhaps matches TRBD1 (5 bases). V was pared by 8 bases and J by 7 bases, with 17 bases between. The length of the CDR3 is 13 residues. CDR1 and CDR2 (germline): SNHLY, FYNNEI. The CDR3 region is CASRWQGSGEAFF. The CDR3 DNA follows: TGTGCCAGCCGGTGGCAGGGCAGTGGTGAAGCTTTCTTT.

The chain joins TRBV19 to TRBJ1-5; no reliable D call. Trimming shortened V by 3 bases and J by 7 bases, and 10 bases separated the two germline ends. This CDR3 region has 13 residues. Germline CDR1 reads LNHDA; CDR2 reads SQIVND (reference sequence). The CDR3: CASSILHKQPQHF. CDR3 DNA: TGTGCCAGTAGTATTCTTCATAAACAGCCCCAGCATTTT.

This chain uses TRBV7-2 with TRBJ1-5; tentatively, D is TRBD1 (5 bases). This CDR3 is 15 amino acids long. V lost 3 bases and J 3 bases, leaving 12 bases between the germline ends. Germline V gene lookup returns CDR1 SGHTA and CDR2 FQGNSA. In nucleotides, the CDR3 is TGTGCCAGCAGCTTCAATACAGGATCCAATCAGCCCCAGCATTTT. This translates into CASSFNTGSNQPQHF.

The chain couples TRBV9 to TRBJ1-5; D is uncertain. The V gene lost 4 bases and the J gene lost 9 bases, with 14 bases spanning the gap. Germline V gene data show CDR1 as SGDLS and CDR2 as YYNGEE. CDR3 length: 13 amino acids. CDR3 DNA sequence: TGTGCCAGCAGCCCCCGAAGGGCCCGGCCCCAGCATTTT. Amino acid sequence: CASSPRRARPQHF. The full variable domain, its missing parts supplied by reference TRBV9 and TRBJ1-5, is DSGVTQTPKHLITATGQRVTLRCSPRSGDLSVYWYQQSLDQGLQFLIQYYNGEERAKGNILERFSAQQFPDLHSELNLSSLELGDSALYFCASSPRRARPQHFGDGTRLSIL.

For this clone: The same CDR3 also results from other DNA sequences found in this sample. This sequence joins TRBV28 and TRBJ2-5, with 9 bases lining up with TRBD2. The ends lost 5 bases at V and 5 bases at J; junction bases unmatched: 6. This CDR3 region has 14 residues. From germline, CDR1 is MDHEN and CDR2 SYDVKM. CDR3 loop: CASSLAGGPETQYF. The CDR3 bases are TGTGCCAGCAGTCTGGCGGGAGGGCCGGAGACCCAGTACTTC.

The J gene is TRBJ1-3, the V gene TRBV18, with TRBD1 matching over 7 bases. The germline gives CDR1 KGHSH, CDR2 LQKENI. With V trimmed by 6 bases and J by 3 bases, 14 bases remained unmatched. The CDR3 has 17 amino acids. The CDR3 sequence is CASSGQIGRKGGNTIYF. The DNA for the CDR3 is TGTGCCAGCTCGGGACAGATCGGCCGAAAGGGTGGAAACACCATATATTTT.

V and J are TRBV18 and TRBJ2-7; D is unclear. This CDR3 region has 12 residues. V shed 5 bases and J shed 3 bases, with 8 bases lying between them. CDR1 and CDR2 from the germline V gene are KGHSH and LQKENI. The CDR3 DNA sequence: TGTGCCAGCTCAACCAGGATCTACGAGCAGTACTTC. Translation gives CASSTRIYEQYF.

In the case of this clone: A read error may account for a junction end that differs from germline. The rearrangement joins TRBV5-1 to TRBJ2-7, with 7 bases lining up with TRBD2. CDR1 SGHRS and CDR2 YFSETQ come from the germline V gene. The CDR3 has 15 amino acids. The CDR3 here is CASGLEASGPYEQYF. For the CDR3, the DNA is TGCGCCAGCGGCTTGGAGGCTAGCGGCCCCTACGAGCAGTACTTC.

This rearrangement joins TRBV2 to TRBJ1-3, with unresolved D. CDR3 length equals 11 residues. Trimming shortened V by 4 bases and J by 10 bases, and 8 bases separated the two germline ends. Germline CDR1 reads SNHLY; CDR2 reads FYNNEI. CDR3 sequence (DNA): TGTGCCAGCAGTGTAGTAGGGACCATATATTTT. Residues: CASSVVGTIYF.

The V gene is TRBV7-2, the J gene TRBJ2-2; 7 nucleotides agree with TRBD2. V trimming: 3 bases; J trimming: 5 bases; junction bases outside the gene matches: 6. The germline gives CDR1 SGHTA, CDR2 FQGNSA. The length of the CDR3 is 15 residues. Written as DNA, the CDR3 is TGTGCCAGCAGCTTTGAGGGAGGGCGTACCGGGGAGCTGTTTTTT. Translated, it gives CASSFEGGRTGELFF.